This T cell receptor beta chain appears in the sequencing data of a study of blood T cell repertoires in COVID-19. Clones were sequenced by immunoSEQ multiplex PCR, and TCRdb holds only the in-frame ones, with some missing. The sample records roughly 380,000 clones, roughly 85% being singletons. This clone came up a few times. Germline loops: CDR1 LNHDA, CDR2 SQIVND (reference sequence). CDR3 size: 17 residues. V was shortened by 0 bases and J by 7 bases, with 16 bases between the two germline ends. The material sequenced was peripheral blood. The chain combines TRBV19 with TRBJ1-6; weak D call: TRBD1 (5 bases). This sequence was found in a woman in her late teens or twenties with acute or convalescent COVID-19. The chain's CDR3 is CASSIEATEPRNSPLHF. The CDR3 nucleotides are TGTGCCAGTAGTATAGAAGCGACAGAACCTCGCAATTCACCCCTCCACTTT. Full variable domain (missing parts from reference TRBV19 and TRBJ1-6): DGGITQSPKYLFRKEGQNVTLSCEQNLNHDAMYWYRQDPGQGLRLIYYSQIVNDFQKGDIAEGYSVSREKKESFPLTVTSAQKNPTAFYLCASSIEATEPRNSPLHFGNGTRLTVT.